This T cell receptor (beta chain) was identified during a study of patients and donors after allogeneic stem cell transplantation. Between the trimmed V and J ends, which lost 6 bases and 9 bases, there was a span of 24 bases. Germline CDR1 reads DFQATT; CDR2 reads SNEGSKA (reference sequence). This CDR3 is 14 amino acids long. This clonotype was found a few times. One entry per CDR3 protein, called by TCRdb with MiXCR from the RT-PCR reads. This table holds about a million distinct CDR3 sequences, about a sixth found once. Material: blood, either unsorted or a sorted T cell fraction (not recorded which). The rearrangement links TRBV20-1 to TRBJ2-7, with D perhaps TRBD1 (8 bases). The sequence derives from a human donor who was either an allogeneic HSCT recipient or a stem cell or donor lymphocyte infusion donor (not recorded which). It is not recorded whose cells these are; they may come from a transplant donor. This chain's CDR3 is CSALGGTGGLGQYF. The CDR3 region has the DNA TGCAGTGCCTTGGGGGGGACAGGTGGTCTGGGGCAGTACTTC.